This TCR beta chain was profiled in a study of blood T cell repertoires in COVID-19. In the study overall: From T cells, B-cell-depleted T cells, or PBMCs came the material, which was cDNA or gDNA.

The CDR3 is 11 amino acids. The ends were cut back, 6 bases at V and 10 bases at J, with 12 bases in the middle. Germline V CDR1 and CDR2: MDHEN, SYDVKM. Libraries were prepared by immunoSEQ multiplex PCR; TCRdb keeps only in-frame clonotypes and omits some of them. In the table there are around 30,000 clones, 90% of which are singletons. The rearrangement links TRBV28 to TRBJ1-1, with D unclear. The source material was peripheral blood. The TCR comes from a man in his sixties with active COVID-19. DNA of the CDR3: TGTGCCAGCAGAGGCCTCACGGGAGCTTTCTTT. The encoded protein is CASRGLTGAFF.